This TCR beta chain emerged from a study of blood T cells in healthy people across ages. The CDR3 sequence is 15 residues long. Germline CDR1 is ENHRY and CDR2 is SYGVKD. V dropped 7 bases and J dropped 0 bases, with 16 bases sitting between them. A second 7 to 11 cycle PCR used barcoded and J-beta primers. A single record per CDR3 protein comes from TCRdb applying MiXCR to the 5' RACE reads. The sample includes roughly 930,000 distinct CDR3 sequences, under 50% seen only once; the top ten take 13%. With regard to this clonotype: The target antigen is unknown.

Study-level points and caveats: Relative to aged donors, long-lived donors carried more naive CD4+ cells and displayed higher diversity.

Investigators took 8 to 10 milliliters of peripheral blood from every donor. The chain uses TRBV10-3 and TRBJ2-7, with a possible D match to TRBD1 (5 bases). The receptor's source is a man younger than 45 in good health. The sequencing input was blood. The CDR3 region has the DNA TGTGCCATCACCAAAGGCCAGGGCGACTCCTACGAGCAGTACTTC. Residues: CAITKGQGDSYEQYF.